The next 20 T cell receptor beta chains were all read from a single sample in a study of blood T cell repertoires in COVID-19. Method: immunoSEQ multiplex PCR; TCRdb's copy keeps in-frame clones and lacks some. The sample shows about 230,000 clones, 81% of them seen only once. The sequenced sample consisted of peripheral blood. These receptors were obtained from a woman at least 80 years old with acute or convalescent COVID-19.

V and J are TRBV5-8 and TRBJ1-4; D call uncertain. Germline V gives CDR1 SGHTS, CDR2 YDEGEE. The V gene lost 4 bases and the J gene lost 1 base, with 11 bases spanning the gap. The CDR3 runs to 15 residues. In nucleotides, the CDR3 is TGTGCCAGCAGCGCCGAGGGATTAACTAATGAAAAACTGTTTTTT. Residues: CASSAEGLTNEKLFF.

J is TRBJ1-5 and V is TRBV30; a weak D match, TRBD1 (6 bases). The germline V gene has CDR1 GTSNPN and CDR2 SVGIG (reference sequence). V dropped 1 base and J dropped 0 bases, with 7 bases sitting between them. This CDR3 is built from 14 residues. The CDR3 reads CAWSGTVSNQPQHF. For the CDR3, the DNA is TGTGCCTGGAGTGGGACAGTTAGCAATCAGCCCCAGCATTTT.

J is TRBJ2-7 and V is TRBV3-1 (or the pseudogene TRBV3-2), with D perhaps matching TRBD1 (5 bases). The CDR3 is made up of 15 amino acids. V gave up 5 bases and J gave up 3 bases, with 17 bases separating them. Germline-derived CDR1 and CDR2 are LGHDT and YNNKEL (reference sequence). The CDR3 sequence: CASSLEQVSSYEQYF. The CDR3 bases are TGTGCCAGCAGCTTGGAACAGGTTTCAAGCTACGAGCAGTACTTC.

This chain joins TRBV6-5 and TRBJ1-1; possibly TRBD1 for D (6 bases). V was pared by 0 bases and J by 5 bases, with 13 bases between. This CDR3 contains 15 residues. The germline gives CDR1 MNHEY, CDR2 SVGAGI. The CDR3 DNA is TGTGCCAGCAGTTACTCCCTGAGGACAGCGACTGAAGCTTTCTTT. Translating it yields CASSYSLRTATEAFF.

The CDR3 DNA is TGTGCCAGCTCACAGGTACAGCCTCTATCGGGCTACACCTTC. The encoded protein is CASSQVQPLSGYTF. This chain links TRBV18 with TRBJ1-2; D uncertain. Germline V gives CDR1 KGHSH, CDR2 LQKENI. The CDR3 consists of 14 residues. Trimming shortened V by 4 bases and J by 8 bases, and 17 bases separated the two germline ends. The full variable domain, its missing parts supplied by reference TRBV18 and TRBJ1-2, is NAGVMQNPRHLVRRRGQEARLRCSPMKGHSHVYWYRQLPEEGLKFMVYLQKENIIDESGMPKERFSAEFPKEGPSILRIQQVVRGDSAAYFCASSQVQPLSGYTFGSGTRLTVV.

The V call is TRBV9, the J call TRBJ1-6, with D possibly being TRBD1 (6 bases). This CDR3 spans 16 amino acids. V lost 1 base to trimming and J lost 10 bases, with 18 bases between them. CDR1 is SGDLS, CDR2 YYNGEE, per germline. The CDR3 reads CASSVSVGGAESPLHF. DNA of the CDR3: TGTGCCAGCAGCGTATCTGTTGGGGGCGCCGAATCACCCCTCCACTTT. The full variable domain, rest sourced from reference TRBV9 and TRBJ1-6, is DSGVTQTPKHLITATGQRVTLRCSPRSGDLSVYWYQQSLDQGLQFLIQYYNGEERAKGNILERFSAQQFPDLHSELNLSSLELGDSALYFCASSVSVGGAESPLHFGNGTRLTVT.

This clone has only one observation. J is TRBJ1-1 and V is TRBV18, with 7 bases matching TRBD1. The J segment lost 5 bases and the V segment lost 3 bases, leaving 12 bases of the junction unmatched. The CDR3 is 16 residues long. CDR1 and CDR2 (germline): KGHSH, LQKENI. CDR3 loop: CASSPRWEVRGTEAFF. CDR3 bases: TGTGCCAGCTCACCCAGATGGGAAGTCAGGGGGACTGAAGCTTTCTTT. The full variable domain, its missing parts supplied by reference TRBV18 and TRBJ1-1, is NAGVMQNPRHLVRRRGQEARLRCSPMKGHSHVYWYRQLPEEGLKFMVYLQKENIIDESGMPKERFSAEFPKEGPSILRIQQVVRGDSAAYFCASSPRWEVRGTEAFFGQGTRLTVV.

J is TRBJ2-5 and V is TRBV6-1; D might be TRBD1 (5 bases). Germline V gene data show CDR1 as MNHNS and CDR2 as SASEGT. The CDR3 contains 14 residues. Trimming stripped 2 bases from V and 0 bases from J, with 7 bases between. The CDR3: CASSEWGYQETQYF. The CDR3 DNA follows: TGTGCCAGCAGTGAATGGGGCTACCAAGAGACCCAGTACTTC.

The chain carries TRBV11-3 and TRBJ2-1, with 7 bases that match TRBD2. Trimming removed 1 base from V and 7 bases from J; junction bases left unmatched: 4. The CDR3 contains 14 residues. Germline V CDR1 and CDR2: SGHNT, YENEEA. As DNA, the CDR3 is TGTGCCAGCAGCTTAGGACTAGCTAAAAATGAGCAGTTCTTC. The encoded protein is CASSLGLAKNEQFF.

The chain links TRBV3-1 (or the pseudogene TRBV3-2) to TRBJ1-2; TRBD1 agrees at 9 bases. Germline CDR1 is LGHDT and CDR2 is YNNKEL (reference sequence). The CDR3 runs 15 residues. V dropped 3 bases and J dropped 6; count of bases not matched to a gene: 8. For the CDR3, the DNA is TGTGCCAGCAGCCACCACCCCGGGACAGGGAATGGCTACACCTTC. It translates to CASSHHPGTGNGYTF.

The chain couples TRBV15 to TRBJ2-7, with TRBD1 matching over 9 bases. CDR1 LNHNV and CDR2 YYDKDF come from the germline V gene (reference sequence). V shed 2 bases and J 3 bases; nucleotides not matched to a gene: 2. The CDR3 spans 14 residues. The CDR3, as DNA: TGTGCCACCAGCAGAAACAGGGGGCTCTACGAGCAGTACTTC. Protein sequence: CATSRNRGLYEQYF.

The chain recombines TRBV12-1 with TRBJ1-2; no check of the table's D call, TRBD1, against the DNA was made. TRBV12-1 is flagged as a pseudogene. The CDR3 is made up of 15 amino acids. The CDR3 loop is CASSCRDRDNYGYTF. The CDR3 DNA is TGTGCCAGCAGCTGCCGGGACAGGGACAACTATGGCTACACCTTC.

This chain connects TRBV5-1 to TRBJ2-7; 10 nucleotides align to TRBD1. The CDR3 extends over 15 amino acids. J was trimmed by 3 bases and V by 2 bases; bases with no gene match: 5. Germline-derived CDR1 and CDR2 are SGHRS and YFSETQ. The CDR3 is CASSFNRDRGYEQYF. The CDR3 region has the DNA TGCGCCAGCAGCTTTAACCGGGACAGGGGCTACGAGCAGTACTTC.

The rearrangement links TRBV20-1 to TRBJ2-5; maybe TRBD2 (5 bases). The CDR3 covers 11 residues. The germline V gene has CDR1 DFQATT and CDR2 SNEGSKA (reference sequence). V was clipped by 7 bases and J by 6 bases, with 12 bases between them. CDR3 sequence (DNA): TGCAGTGGGGAAGAGGGAAAGACCCAGTACTTC. As protein: CSGEEGKTQYF.

The chain recombines TRBV27 with TRBJ2-3; TRBD1 matches at 7 bases. V shed 2 bases, J shed 3 bases, and the junction held 17 bases outside the gene matches. This CDR3 spans 19 amino acids. Germline V gives CDR1 MNHEY, CDR2 SMNVEV (reference sequence). CDR3 nucleotide sequence: TGTGCCAGCAGTTTAGTGACAGGGAATCTGTTAGGGGTGACAGATACGCAGTATTTT. It codes for CASSLVTGNLLGVTDTQYF.

DNA of the CDR3: TGTGCCAGCAGCTCAGGACAGGGGGCCTACACTGAAGCTTTCTTT. It is translated as CASSSGQGAYTEAFF. J is TRBJ1-1 and V is TRBV7-2; 11 bases line up with TRBD1. Germline-derived CDR1 and CDR2 are SGHTA and FQGNSA. The trim removed 4 bases at V and 3 bases at J, leaving 4 bases unmatched. This CDR3 comprises 15 residues.

The rearrangement links TRBV28 to TRBJ1-5, with D unclear. CDR3 length: 15 amino acids. CDR1 MDHEN and CDR2 SYDVKM come from the germline V gene. With 7 bases removed from V and 2 bases from J, the gap between germline ends came to 15 bases. DNA for the CDR3: TGTGCCAGCACGCCTTCGCCGGGTGGCAATCAGCCCCAGCATTTT. As protein: CASTPSPGGNQPQHF.

The CDR3 is CASSLDKGIETGARITGELFF. The CDR3 coding sequence is TGTGCCAGCAGCTTAGATAAGGGCATCGAGACAGGGGCGAGAATAACCGGGGAGCTGTTTTTT. The V and J genes are TRBV7-6 and TRBJ2-2; TRBD1 agrees at 8 bases. The V gene end was trimmed by 1 base and the J gene end by 5 bases; junction bases not matched to a gene: 21. Germline lookup yields CDR1 SGHVS and CDR2 FNYEAQ. The CDR3 is made up of 21 amino acids.

V is TRBV6-1 and J is TRBJ2-3; a weak D match, TRBD1 (6 bases). With 2 bases removed from V and 0 bases from J, the gap between germline ends came to 9 bases. Germline V gene data show CDR1 as MNHNS and CDR2 as SASEGT. This CDR3 spans 15 amino acids. Here the CDR3 DNA reads TGTGCCAGCAGTGAATTACAGGGAAGCACAGATACGCAGTATTTT. The encoded protein is CASSELQGSTDTQYF.

There are many counts of this clone. The J gene is TRBJ1-2, the V gene TRBV29-1, with TRBD1 matching over 8 bases. The CDR3 is made up of 14 amino acids. The J segment lost 8 bases and the V segment lost 5 bases, leaving 13 bases of the junction unmatched. Germline V CDR1 and CDR2: SQVTM, ANQGSEA. The CDR3 is CSVQRDRQTGGYTF. The CDR3 coding sequence is TGCAGCGTTCAACGGGACAGGCAGACGGGAGGCTACACCTTC.